This T cell receptor beta chain was identified during a study of blood T cell repertoires in COVID-19. As for the study in general: The origin of the acute and convalescent COVID-19 samples was the United States, Italy and Spain.

About this clone: The identical CDR3 is also encoded by other nucleotide sequences in the sample.

Some clones are missing from TCRdb's copy, which holds only in-frame ones; the method was immunoSEQ multiplex PCR. In the table there are approximately 280,000 clones, around nine tenths of which are singletons. Enrolled through a virtual design, the participants were between 18 and 89 years of age and came from some 25 US areas. All recovered Cohort 3 donors got two negative PCRs, got clearance, or saw symptom resolution. This TCR derives from a woman between 55 and 75 years old who had recovered from COVID-19. Sample: PBMCs or T cells enriched from blood (not recorded which).

The CDR3 loop reads CASSLRNEQFF. The CDR3 DNA reads as TGTGCCAGCAGTTTACGCAATGAGCAGTTCTTC. J is TRBJ2-1 and V is TRBV28; unclear D gene. V lost 2 bases to trimming and J lost 6 bases, with 2 bases between them. Germline CDR1 and CDR2: MDHEN and SYDVKM. The CDR3 covers 11 residues. Full variable domain (rest looked up from reference TRBV28 and TRBJ2-1): DVKVTQSSRYLVKRTGEKVFLECVQDMDHENMFWYRQDPGLGLRLIYFSYDVKMKEKGDIPEGYSVSREKKERFSLILESASTNQTSMYLCASSLRNEQFFGPGTRLTVL.